The clone carrying this T cell receptor beta chain has more than one count but fewer than ten. No antigen is known for it. This entry comes from a study of T cells in Graves' hyperthyroidism and ophthalmopathy. Findings and caveats of the study: Most expanded thyroid clonotypes above 0.001 recurred in blood.

TCR beta CDR3 regions were amplified from RNA transcripts. Researchers ran a first-round RT-PCR on the TCR CDR3 using the HTBI primer set. TCRdb fed the multiplex PCR reads into MiXCR, producing one record per CDR3 protein. Of roughly 420,000 distinct CDR3 sequences in the sample, roughly 14% were seen once. V was shortened by 7 bases and J by 3 bases, with 16 bases between the two germline ends. Germline V lookup: CDR1 MNHNS, CDR2 SASEGT. The length of the CDR3 is 15 residues. The chain has TRBV6-1 and TRBJ2-4, with D perhaps being TRBD1 or TRBD2 (5 bases each). The sequence derives from a woman under 30 with Graves' hyperthyroidism. The sample comprised blood. The CDR3 here is CASTLTGQGKNIQYF. The CDR3 DNA reads TGTGCCAGCACTCTAACGGGGCAGGGCAAAAACATTCAGTACTTC.